This record concerns one T cell receptor (beta chain) sequence. The antigen is not known. The data stem from a study of T cell responses to AZD1222 COVID-19 vaccine. Study-level findings and limits: Reportedly, nearly half the spike-specific TCRs target unmutated variant regions. Possibly, clonal diversity was underestimated; donors were largely white British and included more females. The peak T cell response came first, and repertoires were sampled only after it.

Using immunoSEQ multiplex PCR, the repertoire was profiled, and TCRdb retains in-frame clones only, with some absent. The sample holds about 100,000 clones, 80% to 95% seen once. The CDR3 length is 11 residues. The germline CDR1 and CDR2 sequences are MDHEN and SYDVKM. Trimming stripped 6 bases from V and 14 bases from J, with 15 bases between. The sequences come from peripheral blood, collected on day 0 of AZD1222 vaccination. This sequence originates from an adult in good health. This chain links TRBV28 with TRBJ2-3; no reliable D call. DNA of the CDR3: TGTGCCAGCAGCTACGGACGCCTCGGGTATTTT. Translated, it gives CASSYGRLGYF.